The rows below give T cell receptor beta chains drawn from one sample of a study of blood T cell repertoires in COVID-19. TCRdb keeps only in-frame clones here, not all; method: immunoSEQ multiplex PCR. Among roughly 250,000 clones, around 89% were seen once, and the ten largest hold under 4.5%. The specimen sequenced was peripheral blood. The receptors shown here come from a man aged 55 to 70 who had recovered from COVID-19. Both conserved end residues are part of each CDR3. Fields, in order: D gene, clone size, J gene, V gene, CDR3 DNA, CDR3 protein. The D gene is left open where the match is weak. Clone sizes are given selectively: once, few, many, or a class where the clone is expanded.

- | once | TRBJ2-3 | TRBV30 | TGTGCCTGGAGTCTGTCTAGCACAGATACGCAGTATTTT | CAWSLSSTDTQYF
- | - | TRBJ2-7 | TRBV3-1/TRBV3-2 | TGTGCCAGCAGCCAAGATCCGGCGGGGGAGCAGTACTTC | CASSQDPAGEQYF
TRBD2 | - | TRBJ2-5 | TRBV5-4 | TGTGCCAGCAGCTTGGGGACTAGCGGCCGGCCGGAAGAGACCCAGTACTTC | CASSLGTSGRPEETQYF
TRBD2 | once | TRBJ2-5 | TRBV7-7 | TGTGCCAGCAGCCAAAGCGGGGACGCGGAGACCCAGTACTTC | CASSQSGDAETQYF
TRBD1 | - | TRBJ2-7 | TRBV7-2 | TGTGCCAGCAGCTTAGCCGGGACAGCGAACTACGAGCAGTACTTC | CASSLAGTANYEQYF
- | - | TRBJ1-5 | TRBV7-2 | TGTGCCAGCAGCCTGGGGGGGCCTAGCAATCAGCCCCAGCATTTT | CASSLGGPSNQPQHF
- | - | TRBJ2-3 | TRBV11-3 | TGTGCCAGCAGCTTAGGGACATTTCGCACAGATACGCAGTATTTT | CASSLGTFRTDTQYF
- | - | TRBJ2-1 | TRBV27 | TGTGCCAGCAGTTTGAATCGGGGGGCCTATGAGCAGTTCTTC | CASSLNRGAYEQFF
TRBD2 | - | TRBJ2-7 | TRBV5-1 | TGCGCCAGCAGCTCAGGCTCCGGACTAGCGGGGGATACCTACGAGCAGTACTTC | CASSSGSGLAGDTYEQYF
- | - | TRBJ2-1 | TRBV3-1/TRBV3-2 | TGTGCCAGCAGCCAAATATTTAATGAGCAGTTCTTC | CASSQIFNEQFF
- | once | TRBJ2-2 | TRBV2 | TGTGCCAGCACAGGACGGGCGGGGACCGGGGAGCTGTTTTTT | CASTGRAGTGELFF
TRBD1 | - | TRBJ1-6 | TRBV5-6 | TGTGCCAGCAGAGGACAGGTCACCTATAATTCACCCCTCCACTTT | CASRGQVTYNSPLHF
TRBD2 | - | TRBJ2-1 | TRBV3-1/TRBV3-2 | TGTGCCAGCAGCCAAGAGAGGCGAGGGCTAGCGGGGTCCAATGAGCAGTTCTTC | CASSQERRGLAGSNEQFF
TRBD1 | - | TRBJ2-1 | TRBV5-4 | TGTGCCAGCAGCAACGGACAGGGGGGCCACAATGAGCAGTTCTTC | CASSNGQGGHNEQFF
- | - | TRBJ1-6 | TRBV9 | TGTGCCAGCAGCGTAGAACGGTCTTATAATTCACCCCTCCACTTT | CASSVERSYNSPLHF
TRBD1 | - | TRBJ2-1 | TRBV5-1 | TGCGCCAGCAGCCCTGACAGGGTCTCCTACAATGAGCAGTTCTTC | CASSPDRVSYNEQFF
- | - | TRBJ2-1 | TRBV19 | TGTGCCAGTAGTATAATTTCAGGGTCCGATGAGCAGTTCTTC | CASSIISGSDEQFF
TRBD2 | - | TRBJ2-3 | TRBV4-1 | TGCGCCAGCAGCAGTCCCCGACTAGCGGGGTCCATCCCCATGACAGATACGCAGTATTTT | CASSSPRLAGSIPMTDTQYF
- | - | TRBJ2-1 | TRBV6-2/TRBV6-3 | TGTGCCAGCAGTTACTGGCGGGGCCACAATGAGCAGTTCTTC | CASSYWRGHNEQFF
TRBD2 | - | TRBJ2-4 | TRBV30 | TGTGCCTGGAGTGTGGGGGGGAACATTCAGTACTTC | CAWSVGGNIQYF
TRBD2 | - | TRBJ2-2 | TRBV4-2 | TGTGCCAGCAGCCCCCTCGGACTAGCGAGTAGGTCCGGGGAGCTGTTTTTT | CASSPLGLASRSGELFF
TRBD2 | - | TRBJ2-3 | TRBV6-5 | TGTGCCAGCAGACTAGCGGGGGGTTTCACAGATACGCAGTATTTT | CASRLAGGFTDTQYF
TRBD1 | - | TRBJ2-6 | TRBV5-1 | TGCGCCAGCAGCTTGGGGGACAGGGGTAACTCTGGGGCCAACGTCCTGACTTTC | CASSLGDRGNSGANVLTF
TRBD2 | - | TRBJ2-2 | TRBV19 | TGTGCCAGTAGTATACGACTAGCGGGGGGTCCGAACACCGGGGAGCTGTTTTTT | CASSIRLAGGPNTGELFF
TRBD1 | - | TRBJ1-5 | TRBV11-1 | TGTGCCAGCAGTCGACAGGGCAGCAATCAGCCCCAGCATTTT | CASSRQGSNQPQHF
TRBD1 | - | TRBJ1-2 | TRBV9 | TGTGCCAGCAGCGTTGACCAGGACAGGCGCTTATACACCTTC | CASSVDQDRRLYTF
TRBD2 | once | TRBJ2-7 | TRBV7-2 | TGTGCCAGCAGCCCAACTAGCGGGGGCTCCTACGAGCAGTACTTC | CASSPTSGGSYEQYF
- | - | TRBJ2-5 | TRBV12-3/TRBV12-4 | TGTGCCAGCAGAGCCCCCCCAGGGACCCAGTACTTC | CASRAPPGTQYF
- | - | TRBJ2-1 | TRBV9 | TGTGCCAGCAGCGTTTATCTAGGGCGGGCGTTAAGCTCCTACAATGAGCAGTTCTTC | CASSVYLGRALSSYNEQFF
- | - | TRBJ1-6 | TRBV5-6 | TGTGCCAGCAGCCCGGATGGTATACAGGGCTTCCCTAATTCACCCCTCCACTTT | CASSPDGIQGFPNSPLHF
- | - | TRBJ1-5 | TRBV19 | TGTGCCAGTTCAAGGCAGGGTGGTGGACAGCCCCAGCATTTT | CASSRQGGGQPQHF
TRBD2 | - | TRBJ2-3 | TRBV2 | TGTGCCAGCAGGAGGACTAGCGGGGGGGCCGGGGATACGCAGTATTTT | CASRRTSGGAGDTQYF
- | - | TRBJ2-2 | TRBV9 | TGTGCCAGCAGCGTAAAGGGGACTGTCGCCGGGGAGCTGTTTTTT | CASSVKGTVAGELFF
- | - | TRBJ2-1 | TRBV19 | TGTGCCAGTAGTCCGCTTGAGTGGGGGGATGACAATGAGCAGTTCTTC | CASSPLEWGDDNEQFF
TRBD1 | - | TRBJ2-6 | TRBV15 | TGTGCCACCAGCCCCAGGGGGCCGCGGGAACTCTCTGGGGCCAACGTCCTGACTTTC | CATSPRGPRELSGANVLTF